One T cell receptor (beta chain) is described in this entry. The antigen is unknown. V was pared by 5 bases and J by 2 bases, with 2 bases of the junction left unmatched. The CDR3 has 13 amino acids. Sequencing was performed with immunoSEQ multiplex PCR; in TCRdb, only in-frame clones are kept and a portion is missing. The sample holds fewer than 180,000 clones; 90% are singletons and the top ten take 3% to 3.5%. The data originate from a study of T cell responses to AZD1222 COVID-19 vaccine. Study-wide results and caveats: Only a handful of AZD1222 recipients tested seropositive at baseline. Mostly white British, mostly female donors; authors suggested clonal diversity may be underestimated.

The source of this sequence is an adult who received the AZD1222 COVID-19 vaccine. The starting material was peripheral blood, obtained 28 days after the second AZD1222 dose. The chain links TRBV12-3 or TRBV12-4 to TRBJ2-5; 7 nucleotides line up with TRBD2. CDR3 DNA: TGTGCCAGCAGTCGAGCGGGACAAGAGACCCAGTACTTC. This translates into CASSRAGQETQYF.